These 5 T cell receptor beta chains were sequenced from one sample in a study of Graves' ophthalmopathy and Graves' hyperthyroidism. Beta-chain TCR CDR3 regions were amplified from RNA transcripts. Second-round multiplex PCR came after first-round RT-PCR with HTBI primers. TCRdb itself ran the multiplex PCR reads through MiXCR, one entry per CDR3 protein. The sample holds almost 750,000 distinct CDR3 sequences, roughly 40% seen once. Sequencing was done on a sample of peripheral blood. All receptors come from an adult man with Graves' ophthalmopathy.

Notes on this clonotype: This likely comes from a read error, as the CDR3 has no conserved phenylalanine or tryptophan at its end. No DNA is shown, since the ends of the CDR3 on it are uncertain; the CDR3 is the one TCRdb lists. This sequence joins TRBV5-1 and TRBJ1-6. Per the germline V gene, CDR1 is SGHRS and CDR2 is YFSETQ. Including both end residues, the CDR3 is 9 amino acids long. The CDR3 loop is CASSPLMTS.

This clonotype was seen a few times. The chain carries TRBV20-1 and TRBJ2-5; 7 positions match TRBD2. This CDR3 region has 14 residues. V lost 3 bases to trimming and J lost 5 bases; unmatched junction nucleotides: 9. From germline, CDR1 is DFQATT and CDR2 SNEGSKA (reference sequence). This CDR3 reads CSASRPGGEETQYF. DNA for the CDR3: TGCAGTGCTAGCAGGCCGGGGGGAGAGGAGACCCAGTACTTC.

The V gene is TRBV20-1, the J gene TRBJ2-7, with a possible D match to TRBD2 (7 bases). This CDR3 is built from 16 residues. V was cut by 3 bases and J by 3 bases, with 21 bases left in between. Germline V gives CDR1 DFQATT, CDR2 SNEGSKA (reference sequence). This CDR3 reads CSASWGAIGGDYEQYF. CDR3 bases: TGCAGTGCTAGTTGGGGGGCGATAGGGGGGGACTACGAGCAGTACTTC.

Comment on this clonotype: As the CDR3 is not closed by the conserved phenylalanine or tryptophan, this likely results from a read error. The DNA is left out, because the CDR3 cannot be placed on it with certainty; the CDR3 is given as TCRdb lists it. This chain connects TRBV3-1 to TRBJ1-1; the table calls TRBD1, which could not be checked here. The CDR3 extends over 10 residues, inclusive of both ends. The germline CDR1 and CDR2 sequences are LGHDT and YNNKEL (reference sequence). This CDR3 reads CASSPYRGEG.

This clonotype has a handful of counts. This sequence joins TRBV25-1 and TRBJ2-1; possibly TRBD2 for D (5 bases). Germline V gene lookup returns CDR1 MGHDK and CDR2 SYGVNS. V was trimmed by 1 base and J by 5 bases, leaving 18 bases between them. This CDR3 has 17 residues. Here the CDR3 DNA reads TGTGCCAGCAGTGAATCTCGGGGAAACGGGTATCACAATGAGCAGTTCTTC. This translates into CASSESRGNGYHNEQFF.